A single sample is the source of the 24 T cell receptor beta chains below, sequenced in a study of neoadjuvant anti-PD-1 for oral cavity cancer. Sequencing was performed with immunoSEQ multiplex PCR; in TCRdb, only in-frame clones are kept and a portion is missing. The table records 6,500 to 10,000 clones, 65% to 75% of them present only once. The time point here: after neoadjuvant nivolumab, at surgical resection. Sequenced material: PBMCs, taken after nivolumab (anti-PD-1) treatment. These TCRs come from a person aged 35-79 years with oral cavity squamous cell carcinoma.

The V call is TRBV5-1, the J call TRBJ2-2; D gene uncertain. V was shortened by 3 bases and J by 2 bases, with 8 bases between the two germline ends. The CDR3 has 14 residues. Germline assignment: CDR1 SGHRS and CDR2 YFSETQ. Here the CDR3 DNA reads TGCGCCAGCAGCTCAACAGCCAACACCGGGGAGCTGTTTTTT. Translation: CASSSTANTGELFF. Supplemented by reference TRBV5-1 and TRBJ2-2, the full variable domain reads KAGVTQTPRYLIKTRGQQVTLSCSPISGHRSVSWYQQTPGQGLQFLFEYFSETQRNKGNFPGRFSGRQFSNSRSEMNVSTLELGDSALYLCASSSTANTGELFFGEGSRLTVL.

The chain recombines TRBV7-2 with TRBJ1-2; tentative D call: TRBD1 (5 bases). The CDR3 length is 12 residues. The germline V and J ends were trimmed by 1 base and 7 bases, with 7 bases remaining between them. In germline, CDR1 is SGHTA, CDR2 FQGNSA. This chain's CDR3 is CASSLGTLGYTF. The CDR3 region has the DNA TGTGCCAGCAGCTTAGGGACACTTGGCTACACCTTC.

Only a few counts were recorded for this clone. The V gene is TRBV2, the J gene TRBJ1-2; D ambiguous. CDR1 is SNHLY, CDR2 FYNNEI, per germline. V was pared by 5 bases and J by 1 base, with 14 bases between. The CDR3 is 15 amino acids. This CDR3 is CASSMRRESNYGYTF. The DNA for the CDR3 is TGTGCCAGCAGTATGAGACGGGAAAGTAACTATGGCTACACCTTC.

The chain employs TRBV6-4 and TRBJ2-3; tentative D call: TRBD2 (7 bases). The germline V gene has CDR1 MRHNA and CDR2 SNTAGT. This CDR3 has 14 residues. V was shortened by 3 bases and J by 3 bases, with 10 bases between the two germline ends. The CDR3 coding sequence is TGTGCCAGCAGTGAGCGGGGGCGGACAGATACGCAGTATTTT. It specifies CASSERGRTDTQYF.

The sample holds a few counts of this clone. CDR3 in amino acids: CASSLWGQGNTGELFF. CDR3 sequence (DNA): TGCGCCAGCAGCTTGTGGGGTCAGGGGAACACCGGGGAGCTGTTTTTT. V and J are TRBV5-1 and TRBJ2-2; TRBD1 is a possible D gene (5 bases). The V gene lost 1 base and the J gene lost 1 base, with 11 bases spanning the gap. Germline V lookup: CDR1 SGHRS, CDR2 YFSETQ. The CDR3 totals 16 residues.

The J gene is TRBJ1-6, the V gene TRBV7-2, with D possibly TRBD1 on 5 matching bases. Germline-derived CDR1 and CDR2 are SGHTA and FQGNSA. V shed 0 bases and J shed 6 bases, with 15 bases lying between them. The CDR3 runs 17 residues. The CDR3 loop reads CASSLASGGSINSPLHF. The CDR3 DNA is TGTGCCAGCAGCTTAGCGAGCGGGGGGTCTATTAATTCACCCCTCCACTTT.

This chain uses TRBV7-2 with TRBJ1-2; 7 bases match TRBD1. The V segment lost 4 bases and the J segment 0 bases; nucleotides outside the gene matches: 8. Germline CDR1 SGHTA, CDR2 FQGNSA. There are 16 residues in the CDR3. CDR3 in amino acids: CASSSRSGQPNYGYTF. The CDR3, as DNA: TGTGCCAGCAGCTCACGGTCGGGACAGCCTAACTATGGCTACACCTTC. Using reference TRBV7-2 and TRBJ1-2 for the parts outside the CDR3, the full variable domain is GAGVSQSPSNKVTEKGKDVELRCDPISGHTALYWYRQSLGQGLEFLIYFQGNSAPDKSGLPSDRFSAERTGGSVSTLTIQRTQQEDSAVYLCASSSRSGQPNYGYTFGSGTRLTVV.

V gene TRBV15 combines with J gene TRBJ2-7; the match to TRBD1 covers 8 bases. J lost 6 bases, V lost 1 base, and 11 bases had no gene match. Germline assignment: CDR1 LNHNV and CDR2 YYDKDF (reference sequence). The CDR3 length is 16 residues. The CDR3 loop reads CATSRALGQGTVEQYF. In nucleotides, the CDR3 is TGTGCCACCAGCAGAGCCCTAGGACAGGGTACCGTCGAGCAGTACTTC.

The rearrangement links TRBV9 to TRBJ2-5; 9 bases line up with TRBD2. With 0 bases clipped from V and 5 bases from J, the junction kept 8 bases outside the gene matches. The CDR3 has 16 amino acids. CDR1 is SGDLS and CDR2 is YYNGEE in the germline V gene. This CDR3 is CASSVGGRGGQETQYF. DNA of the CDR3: TGTGCCAGCAGCGTAGGAGGGCGGGGGGGCCAGGAGACCCAGTACTTC.

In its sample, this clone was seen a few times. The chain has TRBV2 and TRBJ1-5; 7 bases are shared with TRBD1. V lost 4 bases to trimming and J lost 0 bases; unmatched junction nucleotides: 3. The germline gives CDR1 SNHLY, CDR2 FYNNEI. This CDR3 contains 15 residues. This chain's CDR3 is CASSGDRYSNQPQHF. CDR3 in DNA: TGTGCCAGCAGTGGGGACAGATATAGCAATCAGCCCCAGCATTTT.

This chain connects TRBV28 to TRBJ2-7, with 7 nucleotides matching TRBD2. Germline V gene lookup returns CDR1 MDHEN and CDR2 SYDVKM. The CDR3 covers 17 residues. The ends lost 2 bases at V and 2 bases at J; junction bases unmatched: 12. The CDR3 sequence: CASSLRGDFEWTYEQYF. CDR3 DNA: TGTGCCAGCAGTTTACGGGGGGACTTTGAATGGACCTACGAGCAGTACTTC.

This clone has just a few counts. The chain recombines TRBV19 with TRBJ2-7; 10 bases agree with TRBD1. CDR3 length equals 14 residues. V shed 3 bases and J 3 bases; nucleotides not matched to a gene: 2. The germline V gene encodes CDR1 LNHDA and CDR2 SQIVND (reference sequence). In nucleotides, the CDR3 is TGTGCCAGTAGTATTGGGGACAGGGGCTACGAGCAGTACTTC. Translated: CASSIGDRGYEQYF.

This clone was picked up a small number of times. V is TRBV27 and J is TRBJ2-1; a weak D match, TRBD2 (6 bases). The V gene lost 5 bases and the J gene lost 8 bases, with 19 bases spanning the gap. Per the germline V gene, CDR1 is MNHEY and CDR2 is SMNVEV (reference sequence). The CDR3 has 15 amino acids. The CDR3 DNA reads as TGTGCCAGCAGTCGAGGAGGGCTAGCGATGCATGAGCAGTTCTTC. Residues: CASSRGGLAMHEQFF.

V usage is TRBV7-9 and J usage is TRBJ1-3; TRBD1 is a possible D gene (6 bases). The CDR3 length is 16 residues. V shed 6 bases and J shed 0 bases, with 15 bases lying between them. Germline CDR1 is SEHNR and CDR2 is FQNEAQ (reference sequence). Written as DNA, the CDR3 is TGTGCCAGCAGGCAGGACAGTGACAACTCTGGAAACACCATATATTTT. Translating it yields CASRQDSDNSGNTIYF.

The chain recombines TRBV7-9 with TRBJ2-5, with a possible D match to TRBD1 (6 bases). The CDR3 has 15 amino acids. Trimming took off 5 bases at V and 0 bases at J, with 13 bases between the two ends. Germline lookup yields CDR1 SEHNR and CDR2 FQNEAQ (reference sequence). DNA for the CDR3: TGTGCCAGCAGCCATCGACAGGCATACCAAGAGACCCAGTACTTC. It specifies CASSHRQAYQETQYF. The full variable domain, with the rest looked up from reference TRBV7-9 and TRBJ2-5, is DTGVSQNPRHKITKRGQNVTFRCDPISEHNRLYWYRQTLGQGPEFLTYFQNEAQLEKSRLLSDRFSAERPKGSFSTLEIQRTEQGDSAMYLCASSHRQAYQETQYFGPGTRLLVL.

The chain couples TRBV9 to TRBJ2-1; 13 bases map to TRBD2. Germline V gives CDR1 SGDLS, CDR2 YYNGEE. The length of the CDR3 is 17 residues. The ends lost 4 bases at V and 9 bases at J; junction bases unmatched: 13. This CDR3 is CASSIEAGLAGVGEQFF. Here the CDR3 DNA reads TGTGCCAGCAGCATTGAAGCCGGACTAGCGGGGGTTGGTGAGCAGTTCTTC.

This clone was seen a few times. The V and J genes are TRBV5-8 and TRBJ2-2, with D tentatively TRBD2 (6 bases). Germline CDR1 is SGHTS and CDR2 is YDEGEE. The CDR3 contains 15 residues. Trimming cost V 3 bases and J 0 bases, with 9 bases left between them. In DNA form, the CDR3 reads TGTGCCAGCAGCTCACGGGGGTCGAACACCGGGGAGCTGTTTTTT. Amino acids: CASSSRGSNTGELFF.

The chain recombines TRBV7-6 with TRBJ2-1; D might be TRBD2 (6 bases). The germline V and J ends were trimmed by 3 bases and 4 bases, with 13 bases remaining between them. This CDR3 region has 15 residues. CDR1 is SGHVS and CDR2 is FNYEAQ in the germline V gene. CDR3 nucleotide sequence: TGTGCCAGCAGCTTGGCCGGGACTGCTTACAATGAGCAGTTCTTC. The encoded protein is CASSLAGTAYNEQFF.

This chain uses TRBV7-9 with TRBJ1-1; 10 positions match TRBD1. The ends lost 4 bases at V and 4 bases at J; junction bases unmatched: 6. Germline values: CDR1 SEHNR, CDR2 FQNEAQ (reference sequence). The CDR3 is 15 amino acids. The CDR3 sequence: CASSSSWTGGTEAFF. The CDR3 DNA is TGTGCCAGCAGCTCATCATGGACAGGGGGCACTGAAGCTTTCTTT.

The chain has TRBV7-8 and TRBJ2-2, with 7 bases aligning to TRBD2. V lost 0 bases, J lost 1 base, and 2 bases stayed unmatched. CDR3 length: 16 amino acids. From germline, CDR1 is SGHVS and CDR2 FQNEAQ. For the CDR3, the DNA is TGTGCCAGCAGCTTAGCGCGGGGGAAGAACACCGGGGAGCTGTTTTTT. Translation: CASSLARGKNTGELFF.

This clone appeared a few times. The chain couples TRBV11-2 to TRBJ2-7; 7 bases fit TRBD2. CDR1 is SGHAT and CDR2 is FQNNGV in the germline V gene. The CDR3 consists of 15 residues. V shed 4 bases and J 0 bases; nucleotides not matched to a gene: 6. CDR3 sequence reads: CASSSRGVPSYEQYF. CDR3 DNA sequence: TGTGCCAGCAGCTCCCGGGGGGTCCCCTCCTACGAGCAGTACTTC.

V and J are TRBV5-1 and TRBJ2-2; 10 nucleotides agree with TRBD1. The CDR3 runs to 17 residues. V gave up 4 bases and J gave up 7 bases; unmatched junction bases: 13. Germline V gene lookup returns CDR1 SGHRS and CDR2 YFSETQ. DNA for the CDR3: TGCGCCAGCAGCCGAACCGGGACAGGGGAATTGGGCGGGGAGCTGTTTTTT. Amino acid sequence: CASSRTGTGELGGELFF.

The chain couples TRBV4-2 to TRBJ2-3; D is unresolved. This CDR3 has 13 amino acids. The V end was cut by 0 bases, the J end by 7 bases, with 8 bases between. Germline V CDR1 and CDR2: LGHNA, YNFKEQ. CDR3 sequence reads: CASSQDLGYTQYF. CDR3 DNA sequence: TGTGCCAGCAGCCAAGATCTGGGATATACGCAGTATTTT.

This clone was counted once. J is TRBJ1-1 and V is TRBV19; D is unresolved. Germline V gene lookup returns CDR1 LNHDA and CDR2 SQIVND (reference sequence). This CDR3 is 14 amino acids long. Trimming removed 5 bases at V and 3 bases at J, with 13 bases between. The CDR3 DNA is TGTGCCAGTAGTTTGTGGACTGGGGACACTGAAGCTTTCTTT. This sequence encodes CASSLWTGDTEAFF.